This TCR beta chain stems from a study of blood T cell repertoires in COVID-19. Study-level information: The samples span acute and convalescent COVID-19 from the United States, Italy and Spain.

In the original workflow: The assay estimated nucleated cells by amplifying reference gene primers. Using immunoSEQ multiplex PCR, the repertoire was profiled, and TCRdb retains in-frame clones only, with some absent. The V and J calls and clone size are taken from that table; D and trimming were inferred from the DNA. The sample has about 83,000 clones, around three quarters seen once. The V gene end was trimmed by 0 bases and the J gene end by 5 bases; junction bases not matched to a gene: 9. CDR1 and CDR2 (germline): LGHNA, YSLEER. CDR3 length: 16 amino acids. Input material: peripheral blood. This TCR came from a woman aged 80 or older with active or convalescent COVID-19. The chain recombines TRBV4-3 with TRBJ1-1, with 7 bases fitting TRBD1. The CDR3 sequence: CASSQDHNRGWTEAFF. The CDR3 coding sequence is TGCGCCAGCAGCCAAGATCACAACAGGGGATGGACTGAAGCTTTCTTT.